This TCR beta chain appears in the sequencing data of a study of CD8+ T cells in alopecia areata. Trimming pared 5 bases from V and 4 bases from J, leaving 18 bases between. The CDR3 extends over 16 amino acids. In germline, CDR1 is LNHDA, CDR2 SQIVND (reference sequence). RNA was extracted and reverse transcribed into cDNA as the sequencing template. Method: immunoSEQ multiplex PCR; TCRdb's copy keeps in-frame clones and lacks some. The sample shows 110,000 or so clones, roughly 64% of them seen only once. J is TRBJ2-1 and V is TRBV19, with D possibly TRBD2 on 6 matching bases. The source material was CD8+ T cells sorted from blood. This sequence was found in a human donor in good health. DNA of the CDR3: TGTGCCAGTAGTCTTCGTAAGGGGACTGTTTACAATGAGCAGTTCTTC. It encodes CASSLRKGTVYNEQFF.